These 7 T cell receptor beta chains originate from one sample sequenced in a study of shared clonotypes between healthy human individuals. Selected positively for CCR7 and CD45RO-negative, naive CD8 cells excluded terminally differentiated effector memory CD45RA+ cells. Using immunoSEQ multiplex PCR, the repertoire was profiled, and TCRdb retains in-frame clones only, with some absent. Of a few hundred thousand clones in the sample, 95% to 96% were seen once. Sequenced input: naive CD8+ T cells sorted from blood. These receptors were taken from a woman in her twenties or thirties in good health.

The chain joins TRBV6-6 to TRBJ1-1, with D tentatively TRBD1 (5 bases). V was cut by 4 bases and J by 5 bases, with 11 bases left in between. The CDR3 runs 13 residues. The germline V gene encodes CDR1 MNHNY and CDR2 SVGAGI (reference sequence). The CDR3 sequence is CASSWRGPTEAFF. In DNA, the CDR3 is TGTGCCAGCAGTTGGAGGGGTCCAACTGAAGCTTTCTTT.

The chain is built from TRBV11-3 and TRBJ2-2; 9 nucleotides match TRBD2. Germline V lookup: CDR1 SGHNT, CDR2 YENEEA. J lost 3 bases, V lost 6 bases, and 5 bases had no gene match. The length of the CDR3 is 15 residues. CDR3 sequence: CASSFSGRYTGELFF. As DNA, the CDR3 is TGTGCCAGCAGTTTTAGCGGGAGATACACCGGGGAGCTGTTTTTT.

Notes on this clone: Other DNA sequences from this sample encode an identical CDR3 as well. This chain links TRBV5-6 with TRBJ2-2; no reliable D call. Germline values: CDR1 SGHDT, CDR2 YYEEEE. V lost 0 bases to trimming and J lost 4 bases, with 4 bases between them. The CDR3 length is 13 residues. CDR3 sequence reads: CASSLGGTGELFF. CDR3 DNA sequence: TGTGCCAGCAGCTTGGGGGGCACCGGGGAGCTGTTTTTT.

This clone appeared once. CDR3 DNA: TGTGCCAGCAGCGTGAGGCCTGCGACAGGGCCCCACGAGCAGTACTTC. Translation: CASSVRPATGPHEQYF. This chain joins TRBV9 and TRBJ2-7, with 7 bases lining up with TRBD1. Losses at the gene ends were 2 bases for V and 5 bases for J; bases not matched to a gene: 13. The CDR3 has 16 residues. Germline V gives CDR1 SGDLS, CDR2 YYNGEE.

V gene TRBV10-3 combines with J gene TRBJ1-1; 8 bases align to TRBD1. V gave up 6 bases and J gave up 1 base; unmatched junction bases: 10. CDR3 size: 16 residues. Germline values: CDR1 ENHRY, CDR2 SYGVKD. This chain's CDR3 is CAISQGARGGNTEAFF. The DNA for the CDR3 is TGTGCCATCAGCCAGGGGGCCCGGGGAGGGAACACTGAAGCTTTCTTT.

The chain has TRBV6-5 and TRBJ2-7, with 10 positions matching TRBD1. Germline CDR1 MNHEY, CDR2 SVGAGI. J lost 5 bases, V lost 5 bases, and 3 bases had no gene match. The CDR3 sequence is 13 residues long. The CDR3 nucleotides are TGTGCCAGCAGTCGGGACAGGGGACACGAGCAGTACTTC. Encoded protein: CASSRDRGHEQYF.

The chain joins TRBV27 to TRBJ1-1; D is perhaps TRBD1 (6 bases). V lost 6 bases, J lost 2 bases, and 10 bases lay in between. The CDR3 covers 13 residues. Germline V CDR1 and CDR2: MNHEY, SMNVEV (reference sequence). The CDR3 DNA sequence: TGTGCCAGCAGGGAGGGGGTAAACACTGAAGCTTTCTTT. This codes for CASREGVNTEAFF.